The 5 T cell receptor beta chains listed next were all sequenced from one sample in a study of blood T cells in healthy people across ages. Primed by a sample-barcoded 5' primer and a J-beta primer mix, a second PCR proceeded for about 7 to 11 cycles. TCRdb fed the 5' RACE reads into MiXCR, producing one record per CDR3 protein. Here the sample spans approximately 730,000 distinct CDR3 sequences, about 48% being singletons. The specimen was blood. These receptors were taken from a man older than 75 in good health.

DNA of the CDR3: TGTGCCAGCAGCCCTTGGACAGGGGCGAGCACAGATACGCAGTATTTT. Its translation: CASSPWTGASTDTQYF. The rearrangement joins TRBV7-9 to TRBJ2-3; 9 nucleotides match TRBD1. After removal of 5 bases from V and 0 bases from J, the junction contained 6 bases not matched to a gene. Germline V gene data show CDR1 as SEHNR and CDR2 as FQNEAQ (reference sequence). The CDR3 sequence is 16 residues long.

The DNA for the CDR3 is TGCGCCAGCAGCTTGCAGGACAGGATGAACACTGAAGCTTTCTTT. Translated: CASSLQDRMNTEAFF. This rearrangement joins TRBV5-1 to TRBJ1-1, with TRBD1 identical over 7 bases. J lost 0 bases, V lost 1 base, and 3 bases had no gene match. CDR1 SGHRS and CDR2 YFSETQ come from the germline V gene. The CDR3 runs 15 residues. Together with reference TRBV5-1 and TRBJ1-1, the CDR3 gives the full variable domain: KAGVTQTPRYLIKTRGQQVTLSCSPISGHRSVSWYQQTPGQGLQFLFEYFSETQRNKGNFPGRFSGRQFSNSRSEMNVSTLELGDSALYLCASSLQDRMNTEAFFGQGTRLTVV.

CDR3 sequence: CSATAGLSYTF. The CDR3 DNA is TGCAGCGCCACAGCTGGGTTAAGCTACACCTTC. The chain is built from TRBV29-1 and TRBJ1-2; D is undetermined. CDR1 is SQVTM and CDR2 is ANQGSEA in the germline V gene. This CDR3 region has 11 residues. Trimming left V 7 bases short and J 9 bases short, with 15 bases between.

CDR3 coding DNA: TGTGCCAGCAGCTCCGAAGGGCATTTCGGCGAGCAGTACTTC. Its translation is CASSSEGHFGEQYF. The chain employs TRBV11-3 and TRBJ2-7; D ambiguous. The V gene lost 4 bases and the J gene lost 6 bases, with 16 bases spanning the gap. Looked up from germline, CDR1 is SGHNT and CDR2 is YENEEA. The length of the CDR3 is 14 residues. Filled out from reference TRBV11-3 and TRBJ2-7, the complete variable domain reads EAGVVQSPRYKIIEKKQPVAFWCNPISGHNTLYWYLQNLGQGPELLIRYENEEAVDDSQLPKDRFSAERLKGVDSTLKIQPAELGDSAVYLCASSSEGHFGEQYFGPGTRLTVT.

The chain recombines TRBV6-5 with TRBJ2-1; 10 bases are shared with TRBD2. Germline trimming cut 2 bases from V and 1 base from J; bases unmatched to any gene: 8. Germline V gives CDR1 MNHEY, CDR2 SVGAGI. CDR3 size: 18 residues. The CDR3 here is CASSYPRTSGVSYNEQFF. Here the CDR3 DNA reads TGTGCCAGCAGTTACCCGAGGACTAGCGGAGTTTCCTACAATGAGCAGTTCTTC.